Below are 18 T cell receptor beta chains sequenced from a single sample in a study of blood T cell repertoires in COVID-19. Libraries were prepared by immunoSEQ multiplex PCR; TCRdb keeps only in-frame clonotypes and omits some of them. This repertoire shows around 250,000 clones, around 87% found once; its top ten account for 1.5% to 2%. Sequenced sample: PBMCs or T cells enriched from blood (not recorded which). Every receptor here comes from a woman between 45 and 65 years old who had recovered from COVID-19.

The rearrangement joins TRBV24-1 to TRBJ2-1; 7 nucleotides line up with TRBD1. The CDR3 contains 12 residues. Germline CDR1 and CDR2: KGHDR and SFDVKD. The J segment lost 13 bases and the V segment lost 4 bases, leaving 6 bases of the junction unmatched. CDR3 nucleotide sequence: TGTGCCACCAGTGACAGCGACAGGGATCAGTTCTTC. Translating gives CATSDSDRDQFF.

The rearrangement links TRBV28 to TRBJ1-2; TRBD1 matches at 11 bases. After removal of 6 bases from V and 13 bases from J, the junction contained 10 bases not matched to a gene. Looked up from germline, CDR1 is MDHEN and CDR2 is SYDVKM. CDR3 length: 13 residues. The DNA of the CDR3 is TGTGCCAGCAGCCAGGACAGGGGGCTTGTCTCCACCTTC. Protein product: CASSQDRGLVSTF.

The chain's CDR3 is CASSLLGEGQNQPQHF. The CDR3 DNA is TGTGCCAGCAGCCTCCTCGGCGAGGGACAGAATCAGCCCCAGCATTTT. The chain employs TRBV7-9 and TRBJ1-5, with 7 bases fitting TRBD1. This CDR3 is 16 amino acids long. Unmatched junction bases numbered 11, after V lost 5 bases and J lost 4 bases. In germline, CDR1 is SEHNR, CDR2 FQNEAQ (reference sequence).

The chain recombines TRBV27 with TRBJ2-2, with TRBD1 matching over 10 bases. This CDR3 spans 15 amino acids. Germline trimming cut 3 bases from V and 4 bases from J; bases unmatched to any gene: 2. Looked up from germline, CDR1 is MNHEY and CDR2 is SMNVEV (reference sequence). CDR3 coding DNA: TGTGCCAGCAGTTTGGACAGGGGGTCCACCGGGGAGCTGTTTTTT. Its translation: CASSLDRGSTGELFF.

With regard to this clone: Other DNA sequences of this sample code for an identical CDR3. This chain connects TRBV29-1 to TRBJ1-5; D is perhaps TRBD1 (5 bases). CDR3 size: 12 residues. The germline CDR1 and CDR2 sequences are SQVTM and ANQGSEA. Trimming left V 4 bases short and J 4 bases short, with 8 bases between. In nucleotides, the CDR3 is TGCAGCGTTGCGGGGGTGAATCAGCCCCAGCATTTT. Protein sequence: CSVAGVNQPQHF.

V usage is TRBV9 and J usage is TRBJ2-1; TRBD2 agrees at 10 bases. The CDR3 has 17 amino acids. Losses at the gene ends were 0 bases for V and 4 bases for J; bases not matched to a gene: 7. Germline V gives CDR1 SGDLS, CDR2 YYNGEE. CDR3 in DNA: TGTGCCAGCAGCGTAGCGGCTAGCGGGAGAAAATACAATGAGCAGTTCTTC. Translation: CASSVAASGRKYNEQFF.

This chain uses TRBV6-1 with TRBJ2-2, with a weak D call TRBD2 (5 bases). The V and J ends lost 0 bases and 6 bases respectively, with 11 bases between them. Germline V lookup: CDR1 MNHNS, CDR2 SASEGT. This CDR3 comprises 15 residues. In nucleotides, the CDR3 is TGTGCCAGCAGTGAAGCGACGGGATCGGCCGGGGAGCTGTTTTTT. It specifies CASSEATGSAGELFF.

J is TRBJ2-5 and V is TRBV15; TRBD2 matches at 13 bases. This CDR3 is 16 amino acids long. Trimming cost V 8 bases and J 2 bases; bases outside gene matches: 8. In germline, CDR1 is LNHNV, CDR2 YYDKDF (reference sequence). The CDR3 protein is CATQGRGLAGQETQYF. The CDR3 DNA is TGTGCCACCCAGGGTAGGGGACTAGCGGGACAAGAGACCCAGTACTTC.

The chain has TRBV7-8 and TRBJ2-3; D might be TRBD2 (6 bases). CDR3 length: 17 residues. V was trimmed by 0 bases and J by 1 base, leaving 14 bases between them. Germline lookup yields CDR1 SGHVS and CDR2 FQNEAQ. CDR3 loop: CASSLAWGDGGTDTQYF. In DNA form, the CDR3 reads TGTGCCAGCAGCTTAGCGTGGGGGGATGGGGGCACAGATACGCAGTATTTT.

The rearrangement links TRBV15 to TRBJ2-3; D might be TRBD1 (5 bases). Germline CDR1 is LNHNV and CDR2 is YYDKDF (reference sequence). The CDR3 is 15 residues long. V was trimmed by 8 bases and J by 0 bases, leaving 15 bases between them. CDR3 DNA: TGTGCCACCGGTAGACAGTTCCTCAGCACAGATACGCAGTATTTT. Encoded protein: CATGRQFLSTDTQYF.

The sample holds one count of this clone. The chain recombines TRBV5-5 with TRBJ2-1; TRBD2 matches 10 bases. V shed 0 bases and J 3 bases; nucleotides not matched to a gene: 9. CDR1 and CDR2 (germline): SGHKS, YYEKEE (reference sequence). The CDR3 runs 18 residues. CDR3 residues: CASSLALAGDLYYNEQFF. DNA of the CDR3: TGTGCCAGCAGCTTGGCTCTAGCGGGGGACTTGTACTACAATGAGCAGTTCTTC.

The chain joins TRBV5-5 to TRBJ2-2; the D is unclear. The CDR3 sequence is 14 residues long. From germline, CDR1 is SGHKS and CDR2 YYEKEE (reference sequence). V lost 0 bases and J 1 base, leaving 4 bases between the germline ends. CDR3 amino acids: CASSLVLNTGELFF. In DNA, the CDR3 is TGTGCCAGCAGCTTGGTTCTGAACACCGGGGAGCTGTTTTTT. Based on the CDR3 plus reference TRBV5-5 and TRBJ2-2, the full variable domain is DAGVTQSPTHLIKTRGQQVTLRCSPISGHKSVSWYQQVLGQGPQFIFQYYEKEERGRGNFPDRFSARQFPNYSSELNVNALLLGDSALYLCASSLVLNTGELFFGEGSRLTVL.

V and J are TRBV18 and TRBJ2-1; TRBD2 aligns across 8 bases. Germline-derived CDR1 and CDR2 are KGHSH and LQKENI. With 3 bases clipped from V and 0 bases from J, the junction kept 1 base outside the gene matches. This CDR3 is 15 amino acids long. Here the CDR3 reads CASSPSGVSYNEQFF. The CDR3 DNA sequence: TGTGCCAGCTCACCTAGCGGGGTCTCCTACAATGAGCAGTTCTTC.

V and J are TRBV11-1 and TRBJ2-2; weak D call: TRBD2 (5 bases). Deletions cut 7 bases from V and 0 bases from J, with 6 bases between. CDR1 and CDR2 (germline): SGHAT, FQDESV (reference sequence). This CDR3 is 13 amino acids long. CDR3 nucleotides: TGTGCCAGCAAGGACTCGAACACCGGGGAGCTGTTTTTT. Its protein is CASKDSNTGELFF.

This chain uses TRBV5-5 with TRBJ2-1; possible D gene TRBD2, 5 bases. The CDR3 runs 15 residues. Trimming stripped 4 bases from V and 0 bases from J, with 11 bases between. Germline V gene data show CDR1 as SGHKS and CDR2 as YYEKEE (reference sequence). The CDR3 spells CASSIGLSSYNEQFF. The CDR3 nucleotides are TGTGCCAGCAGCATAGGACTGAGCTCCTACAATGAGCAGTTCTTC.

This clone was detected only a few times. V is TRBV18 and J is TRBJ1-1; a weak D match, TRBD1 (6 bases). Trimming stripped 0 bases from V and 11 bases from J, with 19 bases between. From germline, CDR1 is KGHSH and CDR2 LQKENI. The CDR3 has 15 residues. The CDR3 bases are TGTGCCAGCTCACCACCTTCTGACAGGATTCTTTGGGCTTTCTTT. Encoded protein: CASSPPSDRILWAFF.

The V gene is TRBV6-5, the J gene TRBJ2-7; maybe TRBD2 (6 bases). This CDR3 is built from 15 residues. The V gene's germline CDR1 is MNHEY and CDR2 SVGAGI. Deletions cut 6 bases from V and 2 bases from J, with 17 bases between. CDR3 sequence (DNA): TGTGCCAGCAGCCAAACGTGGAGGGGCGCCTACGAGCAGTACTTC. Translation: CASSQTWRGAYEQYF.

The rearrangement links TRBV30 to TRBJ1-1; tentatively, D is TRBD1 (5 bases). Germline CDR1 and CDR2: GTSNPN and SVGIG (reference sequence). Trimming cost V 3 bases and J 10 bases, with 18 bases left between them. The CDR3 loop spans 13 amino acids. CDR3 DNA: TGTGCCTGGAGAGGGCGGGGCAGGGCAATAGCTTTCTTT. Protein product: CAWRGRGRAIAFF.